This T cell receptor (beta chain) was obtained from a study of T cells after posttransplantation cyclophosphamide (TCRdb year 2016). Regarding the complete study: Using TRB sequencing, the study followed how the T cell repertoire rebuilt after myeloablative bone marrow transplantation with posttransplantation cyclophosphamide given as GVHD prophylaxis. Because TRA and TRB clonality correlated tightly in about 10 samples, later TCR analyses were limited to TRB. Antigen receptor sequencing covered samples from 35 PTCy-treated patients and 16 of their related bone marrow donors. Public TRB sequences were searched against a database of over 3,500 sequences associated with responses to pathogens, tumor antigens, self-antigens and alloantigens. Blood from every one of the roughly 30 PTCy patients who had 1-year posttransplant specimens underwent TRB sequencing. Up to about 3 additional blood samples from 2 to 5.2 years after transplant were also TRB-sequenced in 3 patients, as was pretransplant blood from a handful of patients. What the work shows at the level of the full study, not this receptor alone: Across 45 or so patients, recipient CMV seropositivity and CMV reactivation were highly associated with TRB clonality; PTCy diversity was similar to CNI/methotrexate controls. The TRB repertoires of T cells infiltrating skin or GI tract showed only limited overlap with the TRB repertoires of T cells in blood. Donor-recipient similarity was low at 1-2 months but rose over the first year, and later blood repertoires were often dominated by donor CD8+ memory clones.

Of note for this clone: Its antigen specificity is not known. No base quality values were provided; no much bigger clone lies one nucleotide off.

The control cohort consisted of approximately 12 patients who had myeloablative marrow transplants with methotrexate plus a calcineurin inhibitor and who were sampled 1 year after transplant. Peripheral blood and bone marrow mononuclear cells were isolated by Ficoll-Hypaque density centrifugation and cryopreserved. The germline ends are 15 bases apart after V is trimmed by 5 bases and J by 10 bases. CDR1 and CDR2 (ENHRY, SYGVKD) derive from the germline V gene. The CDR3 has 13 amino acids, counting the end cysteine and phenylalanine. Only the CDR3 part of the read is kept: 39 bases, read in frame from the first base. Genomic DNA was the input for TRB sequencing, which was run either with the immunoSEQ assay at survey resolution or with the hsTCRB kit. On the authors' methods: Initial read processing used immunoSEQ software, and repertoire analyses used the LymphoSeq R package. For each TRB dataset, clonality was calculated as 1 minus normalized Shannon entropy, and the Gini coefficient was computed as well. Phenotypes of unsorted samples were inferred by mapping TRB sequences from sorted subsets of the recipient or donor onto unsorted samples of the same recipient. TCRdb limited this immuneACCESS table to in-frame rearrangements with V and J called. A share of clones is missing; checked studies link under half to unresolved V genes, and the rest is unexplained. V, J and clone size were drawn from that table, and D and trimming were deduced from the DNA. This sample gives 20,000 to 25,000 clones in total; 75% to 90% of them show up just once. Around 2% of the sample comes from the top ten.

The input for sequencing was PBMCs, taken roughly 390 days after allogeneic stem cell transplant with calcineurin inhibitor and methotrexate. This clonotype was sampled from a female patient in her 30s who received an allogeneic stem cell transplant from an unrelated donor, was CMV-positive, and had acute and chronic GVHD. Once a transplant has taken place, some T cells may be donor derived. This receptor chain uses TRBV10-3 and TRBJ2-1, and possibly TRBD2, on 5 matching bases. The CDR3 protein: CAISPETPGEQFF. The nucleotide sequence reads TGTGCCATCAGTCCAGAAACACCGGGGGAGCAGTTCTTC.